One and the same sample provided the 32 T cell receptor beta chains below, sequenced in a study of early T cells in non-severe SARS-CoV-2 infection. TCRdb recomputed calls from the 5' RACE reads with MiXCR, one row per CDR3 protein. Counted here are approximately 56,000 distinct CDR3 sequences, 11% occurring once; the ten biggest clones make up over 10%. The specimen was whole blood. These receptors were taken from an adult who was a healthcare worker with PCR-confirmed SARS-CoV-2 infection or an uninfected control (not recorded which).

In this sample, this clonotype turned up once. This may be a read error, as it is one base from a much larger clone. The CDR3 reads CASRRVSVNTEAFF. In DNA, the CDR3 is TGTGCCAGCAGGAGAGTCAGCGTGAACACTGAAGCTTTCTTT. The genes are TRBV6-2 or TRBV6-3 and TRBJ1-1; D not certain. CDR3 length: 14 residues. Germline lookup yields CDR1 MNHEY and CDR2 SVGEGT. With 6 bases removed from V and 0 bases from J, the gap between germline ends came to 11 bases.

In this sample, this clonotype turned up a few times. The V call is TRBV27, the J call TRBJ2-6; D unresolved. The germline CDR1 and CDR2 sequences are MNHEY and SMNVEV (reference sequence). This CDR3 spans 14 amino acids. Between the trimmed V and J ends, which lost 5 bases and 3 bases, there was a span of 8 bases. The CDR3 reads CASSLLSGANVLTF. The CDR3 DNA follows: TGTGCCAGCAGTCTCTTAAGTGGGGCCAACGTCCTGACTTTC.

In its sample, this clonotype was seen many times. This rearrangement joins TRBV12-3 or TRBV12-4 to TRBJ1-1, with a tentative D call TRBD1 (6 bases). The CDR3 loop spans 15 amino acids. V gave up 1 base and J gave up 3 bases, with 12 bases separating them. The CDR3 DNA follows: TGTGCCAGCAGTTTAGGACAGGCTGGCGACACTGAAGCTTTCTTT. Translated, it gives CASSLGQAGDTEAFF.

This clonotype was detected many times. The V and J genes are TRBV7-9 and TRBJ2-5; TRBD2 matches at 7 bases. Germline CDR1 SEHNR, CDR2 FQNEAQ (reference sequence). The CDR3 sequence is 15 residues long. The V gene end was trimmed by 2 bases and the J gene end by 5 bases; junction bases not matched to a gene: 8. The CDR3 region is CASSLLSGESETQYF. The CDR3 coding sequence is TGTGCCAGCAGCTTACTGAGCGGGGAATCGGAGACCCAGTACTTC.

V is TRBV10-3 and J is TRBJ2-7, with 10 bases that match TRBD1. The CDR3 is made up of 14 amino acids. Germline V gene lookup returns CDR1 ENHRY and CDR2 SYGVKD. J lost 2 bases, V lost 8 bases, and 6 bases had no gene match. CDR3 DNA: TGTGCCATCGGTTCGGGGACAGGGGCCTACGAGCAGTACTTC. Translation gives CAIGSGTGAYEQYF.

The J gene is TRBJ2-2, the V gene TRBV2, with D tentatively TRBD1 or TRBD2 (5 bases each). Trimming removed 8 bases at V and 5 bases at J, with 18 bases between. This CDR3 comprises 15 residues. CDR1 is SNHLY and CDR2 is FYNNEI in the germline V gene. The CDR3 is CASDPRDLSTGELFF. CDR3 coding DNA: TGTGCCAGCGATCCCCGGGACCTATCGACCGGGGAGCTGTTTTTT.

This clonotype has a handful of counts. The chain carries TRBV12-3 or TRBV12-4 and TRBJ2-2; a possible D gene is TRBD1 (5 bases). With 5 bases removed from V and 0 bases from J, the gap between germline ends came to 10 bases. This CDR3 region has 15 residues. The CDR3 DNA follows: TGTGCCAGCAGTCGAAGGACAACGAACACCGGGGAGCTGTTTTTT. It translates to CASSRRTTNTGELFF.

V is TRBV10-3 and J is TRBJ2-1; D is ambiguous. The CDR3 extends over 14 amino acids. CDR1 is ENHRY and CDR2 is SYGVKD in the germline V gene. Trimming shortened V by 6 bases and J by 5 bases, and 14 bases separated the two germline ends. The CDR3 reads CAISLENSNNEQFF. DNA of the CDR3: TGTGCCATCAGCCTCGAAAATTCGAACAATGAGCAGTTCTTC.

The CDR3 coding sequence is TGTGCCAGCAGTCTAGGGACAGGGAAGACCCGGGGGCAGTTCTTC. Translated: CASSLGTGKTRGQFF. V and J are TRBV6-2 or TRBV6-3 and TRBJ2-1; 9 bases fit TRBD1. The length of the CDR3 is 15 residues. The V and J ends lost 5 bases and 12 bases, in that order; junction bases with no gene match: 14. Per the germline V gene, CDR1 is MNHEY and CDR2 is SVGEGT.

This clonotype was seen a few times. The chain carries TRBV7-9 and TRBJ2-2; tentatively, D is TRBD1 or TRBD2 (5 bases each). CDR1 SEHNR and CDR2 FQNEAQ come from the germline V gene (reference sequence). The ends were cut back, 3 bases at V and 5 bases at J, with 16 bases in the middle. The CDR3 loop spans 16 amino acids. The CDR3 is CASSFGTGIRTGELFF. For the CDR3, the DNA is TGTGCCAGCAGCTTCGGGACCGGGATCAGGACCGGGGAGCTGTTTTTT.

The sample holds many counts of this clonotype. The chain has TRBV29-1 and TRBJ2-7, with 9 positions matching TRBD2. In germline, CDR1 is SQVTM, CDR2 ANQGSEA. V was clipped by 6 bases and J by 5 bases; unmatched bases: 11. The CDR3 covers 14 residues. This chain's CDR3 is CSVSTGTSWNEQYF. The CDR3 nucleotides are TGCAGCGTATCGACCGGGACTAGCTGGAACGAGCAGTACTTC.

This clonotype has more than one count but fewer than ten. This chain connects TRBV5-1 to TRBJ1-4; D is possibly TRBD1 (6 bases). This CDR3 spans 14 amino acids. Germline CDR1 reads SGHRS; CDR2 reads YFSETQ. V was pared by 4 bases and J by 7 bases, with 14 bases between. CDR3 nucleotide sequence: TGCGCCAGCAGCCCCGACAGGAGCGGTGAAAAACTGTTTTTT. Its protein is CASSPDRSGEKLFF.

This clonotype was counted many times. The chain joins TRBV18 to TRBJ2-3; D gene uncertain. V lost 3 bases to trimming and J lost 4 bases, with 11 bases between them. The CDR3 sequence is 14 residues long. Germline lookup yields CDR1 KGHSH and CDR2 LQKENI. CDR3 residues: CASSPRSLADTQYF. The DNA of the CDR3 is TGTGCCAGCTCACCGAGGTCCCTGGCAGATACGCAGTATTTT. Drawing the rest from reference TRBV18 and TRBJ2-3, the complete variable domain is NAGVMQNPRHLVRRRGQEARLRCSPMKGHSHVYWYRQLPEEGLKFMVYLQKENIIDESGMPKERFSAEFPKEGPSILRIQQVVRGDSAAYFCASSPRSLADTQYFGPGTRLTVL.

This clonotype was seen at least ten times. This chain connects TRBV20-1 to TRBJ2-3; 10 bases are shared with TRBD2. The germline CDR1 and CDR2 sequences are DFQATT and SNEGSKA (reference sequence). CDR3 length equals 21 residues. V shed 1 base and J 2 bases; nucleotides not matched to a gene: 21. The CDR3 sequence: CSARVPRIGLAAGGYTDTQYF. The CDR3, as DNA: TGCAGTGCTAGAGTCCCGAGGATCGGACTAGCGGCGGGAGGCTACACAGATACGCAGTATTTT.

This clonotype was detected a few times. The rearrangement joins TRBV2 to TRBJ2-1; no clear D. V lost 6 bases and J 9 bases, leaving 12 bases between the germline ends. CDR1 and CDR2 from the germline V gene are SNHLY and FYNNEI. This CDR3 region has 12 residues. CDR3 in amino acids: CASRALAGEQFF. The CDR3 DNA reads TGTGCCAGCAGAGCATTAGCCGGTGAGCAGTTCTTC.

Concerning this clonotype itself: A read error is possible here, since a much larger clone lies one base away. The chain is built from TRBV6-2 or TRBV6-3 and TRBJ1-1; D uncertain. This CDR3 has 11 amino acids. In germline, CDR1 is MNHEY, CDR2 SVGEGT. Here the CDR3 DNA reads TGTGTCAGCCAAACGAACACTGAAGCTTTCTTT. Translating gives CVSQTNTEAFF.

This chain connects TRBV12-5 to TRBJ1-5; no clear D gene. The CDR3 is made up of 16 amino acids. The germline V gene encodes CDR1 LGHNT and CDR2 FRNRAP. Trimming took off 0 bases at V and 2 bases at J, with 11 bases between the two ends. The CDR3 protein is CASGLVVWQCNQPQHF. CDR3 nucleotide sequence: TGTGCTAGTGGTTTGGTAGTTTGGCAGTGCAATCAGCCCCAGCATTTT.

The V and J genes are TRBV29-1 and TRBJ2-3, with D perhaps matching TRBD2 (6 bases). The V gene lost 6 bases and the J gene lost 4 bases, with 17 bases spanning the gap. CDR1 SQVTM and CDR2 ANQGSEA come from the germline V gene. The CDR3 contains 14 residues. CDR3 residues: CSVPTGSNPDTQYF. The DNA for the CDR3 is TGCAGCGTCCCCACCGGGAGTAATCCAGATACGCAGTATTTT.

In this sample, this clonotype turned up a few times. The chain recombines TRBV29-1 with TRBJ1-1; 7 bases match TRBD1. CDR1 is SQVTM, CDR2 ANQGSEA, per germline. The CDR3 is 13 amino acids. V shed 5 bases, J shed 1 base, and the junction held 4 bases outside the gene matches. The CDR3 loop is CSVLQGTNTEAFF. The CDR3 DNA is TGCAGCGTTCTACAGGGGACGAACACTGAAGCTTTCTTT.

The chain is built from TRBV6-5 and TRBJ2-3; no firm D call. Trimming removed 2 bases from V and 0 bases from J, with 9 bases in between. The CDR3 has 15 amino acids. The germline V gene has CDR1 MNHEY and CDR2 SVGAGI. CDR3 loop: CASSYRAASTDTQYF. The CDR3 DNA reads as TGTGCCAGCAGTTACCGGGCGGCTAGCACAGATACGCAGTATTTT.

The rearrangement links TRBV20-1 to TRBJ1-2; possible D gene TRBD1, 6 bases. In germline, CDR1 is DFQATT, CDR2 SNEGSKA (reference sequence). This CDR3 has 13 amino acids. The ends were cut back, 2 bases at V and 2 bases at J, with 9 bases in the middle. The CDR3 DNA is TGCAGTGCTAGACAGACAGGAAACTATGGCTACACCTTC. Its protein is CSARQTGNYGYTF.

With regard to this clonotype: This may be a read error, as it is one base from a much larger clone. The chain joins TRBV12-3 or TRBV12-4 to TRBJ1-2; D is perhaps TRBD1 (5 bases). The CDR3 has 11 amino acids. V lost 4 bases, J lost 12 bases, and 12 bases lay in between. The CDR3 loop reads CASSSRAGHTF. CDR3 coding DNA: TGTGCCAGCAGTTCCAGGGCGGGCCACACCTTC.

This clonotype was counted many times. This rearrangement joins TRBV7-2 to TRBJ1-4, with a tentative D call TRBD1 (6 bases). Trimming stripped 5 bases from V and 0 bases from J, with 10 bases between. The CDR3 covers 15 residues. CDR1 SGHTA and CDR2 FQGNSA come from the germline V gene. Here the CDR3 reads CASSEQGTTNEKLFF. As DNA, the CDR3 is TGTGCCAGCAGCGAACAGGGTACAACTAATGAAAAACTGTTTTTT.

The genes are TRBV28 and TRBJ2-7; D possibly corresponds to TRBD1 (5 bases). The V and J ends lost 2 bases and 2 bases respectively, with 10 bases between them. CDR1 MDHEN and CDR2 SYDVKM come from the germline V gene. The CDR3 spans 14 residues. CDR3 nucleotide sequence: TGTGCCAGCAGTTTACCGCGGACAACCTACGAGCAGTACTTC. Translated: CASSLPRTTYEQYF.

The rearrangement links TRBV12-3 or TRBV12-4 to TRBJ2-3; the D gene could be TRBD1 or TRBD2 (6 bases each). The CDR3 has 13 residues. The V end was cut by 10 bases, the J end by 5 bases, with 16 bases between. DNA of the CDR3: TGTGCCAACATCCCCAAGGGGGGAGATACGCAGTATTTT. Its protein product is CANIPKGGDTQYF.

This clonotype was seen at least ten times. The J gene is TRBJ2-1, the V gene TRBV6-2 or TRBV6-3, with 13 bases fitting TRBD2. CDR3 size: 16 residues. V lost 6 bases to trimming and J lost 5 bases; unmatched junction nucleotides: 7. Germline lookup yields CDR1 MNHEY and CDR2 SVGEGT. The CDR3 reads CASRRTSGRADNEQFF. The CDR3 DNA reads TGTGCCAGCAGACGCACTAGCGGGAGGGCCGACAATGAGCAGTTCTTC.

This chain links TRBV5-6 with TRBJ2-3; TRBD2 might be the D (6 bases). The V and J ends lost 1 base and 1 base respectively, with 22 bases between them. The CDR3 spans 19 residues. Germline-derived CDR1 and CDR2 are SGHDT and YYEEEE. The CDR3 nucleotides read TGTGCCAGCAGCTTGCGCCTTTGGGTAAGGAGGAGGGGCACAGATACGCAGTATTTT. It translates to CASSLRLWVRRRGTDTQYF.

CDR3 region: CATSDLGHFTGELFF. The CDR3 nucleotides are TGTGCCACCAGTGATTTAGGGCACTTCACCGGGGAGCTGTTTTTT. This chain links TRBV24-1 with TRBJ2-2; D is uncertain. V was clipped by 1 base and J by 4 bases, with 9 bases between them. This CDR3 region has 15 residues. Germline V lookup: CDR1 KGHDR, CDR2 SFDVKD.

The table lists this clonotype with many counts. The chain couples TRBV12-3 or TRBV12-4 to TRBJ2-1; D is perhaps TRBD2 (7 bases). V lost 6 bases, J lost 8 bases, and 23 bases lay in between. There are 16 residues in the CDR3. In DNA form, the CDR3 reads TGTGCCAGCAGAACTACCGGCGGCGGGGGCCGGGATGAGCAGTTCTTC. It specifies CASRTTGGGGRDEQFF.

The V and J genes are TRBV3-1 and TRBJ2-3; weak D call: TRBD2 (5 bases). Germline CDR1 and CDR2: LGHDT and YNNKEL (reference sequence). The CDR3 covers 15 residues. V was trimmed by 1 base and J by 4 bases, leaving 12 bases between them. DNA for the CDR3: TGTGCCAGCAGCCAAGGCAATAGCGTGTCAGATACGCAGTATTTT. Translated: CASSQGNSVSDTQYF.

This clonotype was recorded a few times. The rearrangement joins TRBV5-1 to TRBJ1-2; D possibly corresponds to TRBD1 (6 bases). V lost 4 bases, J lost 5 bases, and 18 bases lay in between. Germline V gene sequence: CDR1 SGHRS, CDR2 YFSETQ. The CDR3 totals 15 residues. CDR3 residues: CASSLTGSYNYGYTF. The DNA of the CDR3 is TGCGCCAGCAGCCTTACAGGGTCCTACAATTATGGCTACACCTTC.

The V and J genes are TRBV6-5 and TRBJ2-1; TRBD2 aligns across 8 bases. There are 17 residues in the CDR3. V shed 4 bases, J shed 4 bases, and the junction held 12 bases outside the gene matches. Per the germline V gene, CDR1 is MNHEY and CDR2 is SVGAGI. The CDR3 DNA follows: TGTGCCAGCAGTTCGCGAGAGGGACTAGGGGATTACAATGAGCAGTTCTTC. Translation gives CASSSREGLGDYNEQFF.